The rows below give T cell receptor beta chains drawn from one sample of a study of liver allograft versus peripheral blood T cells. Using its own MiXCR run on the reads, TCRdb lists one record per CDR3 protein. The table includes 10,000 to 15,000 distinct CDR3 sequences, over 25% detected once. These receptors all come from a human patient who had a liver transplant. Some T cells may be the graft donor's. CDR3s include the opening cysteine and the closing phenylalanine or tryptophan. A D gene is named only where the DNA matches it firmly. Only some rows state a clone size, as once, few, many or a class for expanded clones.

medium-sized	-	TRBJ2-7	TRBV29-1	TGCAGCGTTGTAGGACAGACCAACTACGAGCAGTACTTC	CSVVGQTNYEQYF
few	-	TRBJ2-7	TRBV10-3	TGTGCCATCAGTGAGTCACGAGTCCAGGCCTCCTACGAGCAGTACTTC	CAISESRVQASYEQYF
medium-sized	-	TRBJ2-2	TRBV6-6	TGTGCCAGCAGTGTATCAGGTACCGGGGAGCTGTTTTTT	CASSVSGTGELFF
medium-sized	TRBD2	TRBJ2-3	TRBV6-2/TRBV6-3	TGTGCCAGCAGATCCGGACTAGCGGGATTGGAGGCGCAGTATTTT	CASRSGLAGLEAQYF
medium-sized	TRBD1	TRBJ1-2	TRBV6-6	TGTGCCAGCAGCCCCGGACAGGTCGAGGTCTATGGCTACACCTTC	CASSPGQVEVYGYTF
-	-	TRBJ1-5	TRBV6-1	TGTGCCAGCAGTGAGGGGAATCAGCCCCAGCATTTT	CASSEGNQPQHF
-	-	TRBJ1-1	TRBV6-2/TRBV6-3	TGTGCCAGCAGTTACCAGCACACTGAAGCTTTCTTT	CASSYQHTEAFF
few	-	TRBJ2-7	TRBV19	TGTGCCAGTAGTATGCAGGACCCTCCTTACGAGCAGTACTTC	CASSMQDPPYEQYF
-	TRBD1	TRBJ1-2	TRBV7-9	TGTGCCAGCAGCATCGGGACAGGCAACTATGGCTACACCTTC	CASSIGTGNYGYTF
many	-	TRBJ2-6	TRBV5-1	TGCGCCAGCAGCTCGTTCAGGGGAGCTGGGGCCAACGTCCTGACTTTC	CASSSFRGAGANVLTF
few	-	TRBJ1-2	TRBV6-2/TRBV6-3	TGTGCCAGCAGTTACCCCATAATTAGCCGGGACGTCTATGGCTACACCTTC	CASSYPIISRDVYGYTF
-	-	TRBJ2-5	TRBV5-4	TGTGCCAGCAGCTTGGACCAAGAGACCCAGTACTTC	CASSLDQETQYF
few	-	TRBJ2-1	TRBV20-1	TGCAGTGCTACGACCTCCGGGGCGGGACTTTACAATGAGCAGTTCTTC	CSATTSGAGLYNEQFF
medium-sized	-	TRBJ2-2	TRBV6-6	TGTGCCAGCAGCTCCTCAGGGGCCGGGGAGCTGTTTTTT	CASSSSGAGELFF